This T cell receptor beta chain appears in the sequencing data of a study of neoadjuvant anti-PD-1 for oral cavity cancer. This CDR3 contains 14 residues. CDR1 is MNHNS and CDR2 is SASEGT in the germline V gene. The trim removed 5 bases at V and 1 base at J, leaving 4 bases unmatched. Study-level findings and limits: PBMC Gini-index clonality exceeded responders' in non-responders post-nivolumab.

Measured with immunoSEQ multiplex PCR; TCRdb has only the in-frame clones, and not every one. Of some 15,000 clones detected, over 65% appear once; the ten largest clones hold under 3%. A remark on this clone: The target antigen is unknown.

Here the sequenced sample was PBMCs, taken before nivolumab (anti-PD-1) treatment. The clonotype comes from a person aged 35-80 years with oral cavity squamous cell carcinoma. This rearrangement joins TRBV6-1 to TRBJ1-2; 7 bases map to TRBD1. DNA of the CDR3: TGTGCCAGCAGTCCAGGGGGAAATAACTATGGCTACACCTTC. Encoded protein: CASSPGGNNYGYTF.